The next 3 T cell receptor beta chains were all read from a single sample in a study of T cells in Graves' hyperthyroidism and ophthalmopathy. RNA transcripts yielded amplified TCR beta CDR3 regions. The TCR CDR3 was amplified in a first-round RT-PCR using the HTBI primer set. TCRdb itself ran the multiplex PCR reads through MiXCR, one entry per CDR3 protein. The sample contains about 560,000 distinct CDR3 sequences, around 15% of which appear only once. Input material: blood. Receptors originate from a woman aged 18-35 years with Graves' hyperthyroidism.

In its sample, this clonotype was seen many times. The chain is built from TRBV30 and TRBJ2-3; a weak D match, TRBD1 (5 bases). Germline loops: CDR1 GTSNPN, CDR2 SVGIG (reference sequence). This CDR3 spans 12 amino acids. V lost 2 bases to trimming and J lost 6 bases, with 9 bases between them. In DNA, the CDR3 is TGTGCCTGGAGTCCAGGGCTTGATACGCAGTATTTT. This encodes CAWSPGLDTQYF.

The chain is built from TRBV7-9 and TRBJ2-3; D gene ambiguous. Germline V gene lookup returns CDR1 SEHNR and CDR2 FQNEAQ (reference sequence). Trimming took off 1 base at V and 4 bases at J, with 9 bases between the two ends. This CDR3 spans 14 amino acids. As DNA, the CDR3 is TGTGCCAGCAGCTTAGTAGATGGAGCAGATACGCAGTATTTT. This encodes CASSLVDGADTQYF.

The DNA of the CDR3 is TGTGCCAGCAGCTTGGCTGTCGGCAGGGGGTCTGGGGCCAACGTCCTGACTTTC. This sequence encodes CASSLAVGRGSGANVLTF. The chain carries TRBV11-2 and TRBJ2-6; 7 bases match TRBD1. This CDR3 contains 18 residues. CDR1 and CDR2 from the germline V gene are SGHAT and FQNNGV. The trim removed 3 bases at V and 1 base at J, leaving 9 bases unmatched.